A selection of T cell receptor beta chains follows, all from one sample in a study of T cell responses to AZD1222 COVID-19 vaccine. Sequenced by immunoSEQ multiplex PCR; TCRdb stores in-frame clones only, minus some. The repertoire holds some 150,000 clones, with about 93% as singletons. Sequencing was performed on peripheral blood, taken on day 0 of AZD1222 vaccination. The receptors derive from an adult in good health. Each CDR3 is given with its conserved first and last residue. Each record gives: clone size, J gene, V gene, D gene, CDR3 protein, CDR3 DNA. D genes are given only for firm matches. Size values are once, few and many counts, or a class for expanded clones, and some rows have none.

clone_size: .; j_call: TRBJ1-1; v_call: TRBV7-9; d_call: TRBD1; cdr3_aa: CASSEQGFYTEAFF; cdr3_nt: TGTGCCAGCAGCGAACAGGGGTTTTACACTGAAGCTTTCTTT
clone_size: .; j_call: TRBJ1-4; v_call: TRBV6-6; d_call: .; cdr3_aa: CASRTKGEKLFF; cdr3_nt: TGTGCCAGCAGAACTAAGGGTGAAAAACTGTTTTTT
clone_size: .; j_call: TRBJ1-2; v_call: TRBV5-1; d_call: .; cdr3_aa: CASSLRSDTGYTF; cdr3_nt: TGCGCCAGCAGTCTGCGGAGCGACACTGGCTACACCTTC
clone_size: .; j_call: TRBJ1-5; v_call: TRBV21-1; d_call: .; cdr3_aa: CASSKAQPQHF; cdr3_nt: TGTGCCAGCAGCAAAGCCCAGCCCCAGCATTTT
clone_size: .; j_call: TRBJ2-3; v_call: TRBV2; d_call: .; cdr3_aa: CASRGLKRVSNTQYF; cdr3_nt: TGTGCCAGCAGGGGACTTAAAAGAGTCTCTAATACGCAGTATTTT
clone_size: .; j_call: TRBJ1-1; v_call: TRBV11-1; d_call: .; cdr3_aa: CASSLYGGMNTEAFF; cdr3_nt: TGTGCCAGCAGCTTATACGGGGGAATGAACACTGAAGCTTTCTTT
clone_size: once; j_call: TRBJ2-6; v_call: TRBV5-6; d_call: .; cdr3_aa: CASSFSSSGANVLTF; cdr3_nt: TGTGCCAGCAGCTTCAGTAGCTCTGGGGCCAACGTCCTGACTTTC
clone_size: .; j_call: TRBJ2-7; v_call: TRBV11-1; d_call: .; cdr3_aa: CASSLGQVYEQYF; cdr3_nt: TGTGCCAGCAGCTTAGGACAGGTCTACGAGCAGTACTTC
clone_size: .; j_call: TRBJ1-1; v_call: TRBV29-1; d_call: .; cdr3_aa: CSVVGQLKAFF; cdr3_nt: TGCAGCGTTGTCGGCCAGCTCAAAGCTTTCTTT
clone_size: .; j_call: TRBJ2-7; v_call: TRBV2; d_call: .; cdr3_aa: CASKGDRRGGEQYF; cdr3_nt: TGTGCCAGCAAGGGGGACCGACGGGGAGGCGAGCAGTACTTC
clone_size: .; j_call: TRBJ2-3; v_call: TRBV5-1; d_call: TRBD2; cdr3_aa: CASNPDHRTSGDTDTQYF; cdr3_nt: TGCGCCAGCAACCCGGACCATCGGACTAGCGGGGATACAGATACGCAGTATTTT
clone_size: .; j_call: TRBJ1-1; v_call: TRBV12-5; d_call: .; cdr3_aa: CASGLAMDSYYTEAFF; cdr3_nt: TGTGCTAGTGGTTTGGCAATGGACAGTTATTACACTGAAGCTTTCTTT
clone_size: .; j_call: TRBJ2-7; v_call: TRBV6-5; d_call: TRBD2; cdr3_aa: CASSRTSGRDPRYF; cdr3_nt: TGTGCCAGCAGTCGGACTAGCGGGAGGGACCCAAGGTACTTC
clone_size: .; j_call: TRBJ2-1; v_call: TRBV5-1; d_call: .; cdr3_aa: CASSLVPRAIDEQFF; cdr3_nt: TGCGCCAGCAGCTTGGTTCCTCGTGCGATCGATGAGCAGTTCTTC
clone_size: .; j_call: TRBJ2-3; v_call: TRBV7-2; d_call: TRBD2; cdr3_aa: CASRPAGLANTDTQYF; cdr3_nt: TGTGCCAGCAGGCCCGCGGGACTAGCGAACACAGATACGCAGTATTTT
clone_size: .; j_call: TRBJ2-3; v_call: TRBV18; d_call: .; cdr3_aa: CASSPTDTQYF; cdr3_nt: TGTGCCAGCTCCCCCACAGATACGCAGTATTTT
clone_size: .; j_call: TRBJ1-1; v_call: TRBV7-8; d_call: .; cdr3_aa: CASSLGLTSGTEAFF; cdr3_nt: TGTGCCAGCAGCTTAGGCCTGACCTCCGGCACTGAAGCTTTCTTT
clone_size: once; j_call: TRBJ1-5; v_call: TRBV19; d_call: TRBD1; cdr3_aa: CASATGQTRNQPQHF; cdr3_nt: TGTGCCAGTGCCACGGGACAGACCCGCAATCAGCCCCAGCATTTT
clone_size: .; j_call: TRBJ2-7; v_call: TRBV5-8; d_call: TRBD2; cdr3_aa: CASSLRREGKKEYF; cdr3_nt: TGTGCCAGCAGCTTGCGGCGGGAGGGAAAGAAGGAGTACTTC
clone_size: .; j_call: TRBJ1-2; v_call: TRBV27; d_call: TRBD1; cdr3_aa: CASSTGQGAGGYTF; cdr3_nt: TGTGCCAGCAGTACAGGACAGGGGGCGGGAGGCTACACCTTC
clone_size: .; j_call: TRBJ2-7; v_call: TRBV3-1/TRBV3-2; d_call: TRBD1; cdr3_aa: CASSPTGVYEQYF; cdr3_nt: TGTGCCAGCAGCCCCACAGGGGTCTACGAGCAGTACTTC
clone_size: .; j_call: TRBJ2-1; v_call: TRBV5-1; d_call: .; cdr3_aa: CASSLVADSYNEQFF; cdr3_nt: TGCGCCAGCAGCTTGGTGGCAGACTCCTACAATGAGCAGTTCTTC
clone_size: .; j_call: TRBJ2-1; v_call: TRBV6-5; d_call: TRBD2; cdr3_aa: CASSRTGTSYNEQFF; cdr3_nt: TGTGCCAGCAGCCGAACCGGGACTAGCTACAATGAGCAGTTCTTC
clone_size: .; j_call: TRBJ1-5; v_call: TRBV7-2; d_call: .; cdr3_aa: CASTPRTSGNQPQHF; cdr3_nt: TGTGCCAGCACCCCCCGAACCAGCGGCAATCAGCCCCAGCATTTT
clone_size: .; j_call: TRBJ1-2; v_call: TRBV7-2; d_call: .; cdr3_aa: CASSLFRGMDGYTF; cdr3_nt: TGTGCCAGCAGCTTATTCCGGGGCATGGATGGCTACACCTTC
clone_size: .; j_call: TRBJ1-2; v_call: TRBV9; d_call: .; cdr3_aa: CASNGAGRANYGYTF; cdr3_nt: TGTGCCAGTAACGGGGCAGGGCGGGCTAACTATGGCTACACCTTC
clone_size: .; j_call: TRBJ1-5; v_call: TRBV2; d_call: .; cdr3_aa: CASKTRDSNQPQHF; cdr3_nt: TGTGCCAGCAAAACCAGGGATAGCAATCAGCCCCAGCATTTT
clone_size: .; j_call: TRBJ2-5; v_call: TRBV7-9; d_call: .; cdr3_aa: CASSRGASETQYF; cdr3_nt: TGTGCCAGCAGCAGGGGGGCGTCGGAGACCCAGTACTTC
clone_size: .; j_call: TRBJ1-2; v_call: TRBV5-1; d_call: .; cdr3_aa: CASSQKDYGYTF; cdr3_nt: TGCGCCAGCAGCCAAAAGGATTATGGCTACACCTTC
clone_size: .; j_call: TRBJ2-7; v_call: TRBV11-2; d_call: .; cdr3_aa: CASTVRVAPNLEQYF; cdr3_nt: TGTGCCAGCACCGTACGGGTAGCGCCCAATTTGGAGCAGTACTTC
clone_size: .; j_call: TRBJ1-5; v_call: TRBV21-1; d_call: .; cdr3_aa: CASSARGTGGNSNQPQHF; cdr3_nt: TGTGCCAGCAGCGCCCGCGGGACAGGGGGAAATAGCAATCAGCCCCAGCATTTT
clone_size: .; j_call: TRBJ1-1; v_call: TRBV11-2; d_call: .; cdr3_aa: CASSPRGRGNTEAFF; cdr3_nt: TGTGCCAGCAGCCCGAGGGGCAGAGGAAACACTGAAGCTTTCTTT
clone_size: .; j_call: TRBJ1-5; v_call: TRBV9; d_call: .; cdr3_aa: CASSPRDGPGGQPQHF; cdr3_nt: TGTGCCAGCAGCCCACGAGACGGACCGGGGGGACAGCCCCAGCATTTT
clone_size: .; j_call: TRBJ2-6; v_call: TRBV5-1; d_call: .; cdr3_aa: CASSLGSSGANVLTF; cdr3_nt: TGCGCCAGCAGCTTGGGCAGCTCTGGGGCCAACGTCCTGACTTTC
clone_size: .; j_call: TRBJ2-7; v_call: TRBV19; d_call: TRBD1; cdr3_aa: CASSPDRAEFEQYF; cdr3_nt: TGTGCCAGTAGTCCGGACAGGGCAGAATTCGAGCAGTACTTC
clone_size: .; j_call: TRBJ1-1; v_call: TRBV19; d_call: .; cdr3_aa: CASSMARNTEAFF; cdr3_nt: TGTGCCAGTAGTATGGCCCGGAACACTGAAGCTTTCTTT
clone_size: once; j_call: TRBJ1-3; v_call: TRBV4-1; d_call: .; cdr3_aa: CASSQDLPNRGGNTIYF; cdr3_nt: TGCGCCAGCAGCCAAGATTTACCCAATCGAGGGGGAAACACCATATATTTT